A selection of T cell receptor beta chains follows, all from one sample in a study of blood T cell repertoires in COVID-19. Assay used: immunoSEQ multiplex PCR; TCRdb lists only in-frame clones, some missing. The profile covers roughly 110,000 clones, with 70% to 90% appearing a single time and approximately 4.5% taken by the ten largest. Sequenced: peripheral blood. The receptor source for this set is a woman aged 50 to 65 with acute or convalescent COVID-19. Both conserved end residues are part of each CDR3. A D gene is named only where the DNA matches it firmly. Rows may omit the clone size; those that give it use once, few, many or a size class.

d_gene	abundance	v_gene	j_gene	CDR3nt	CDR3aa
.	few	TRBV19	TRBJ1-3	TGTGGAACTTCTTCCCACTCTGGAAACACCATATATTTT	CGTSSHSGNTIYF
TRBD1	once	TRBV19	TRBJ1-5	TGTGCCACAGCTTCAGGGGGTAAGCAGCCCCAGCATTTT	CATASGGKQPQHF
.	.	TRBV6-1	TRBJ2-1	TGTGCCAGCAGTGAAAGACAGGTCCTTGAGCAGTTCTTC	CASSERQVLEQFF
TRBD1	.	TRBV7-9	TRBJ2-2	TGTGCCAGCAGCCGGACAGGGATAAACACCGGGGAGCTGTTTTTT	CASSRTGINTGELFF
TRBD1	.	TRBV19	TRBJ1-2	TGTGCCTCAGACGAGGGGGCGAATAAGTATGGTGGCTACACCTTC	CASDEGANKYGGYTF
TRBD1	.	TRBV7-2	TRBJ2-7	TGTGCCAGCAGCTTGAAAGACAGGGCTGGCTACGAGCAGTACTTC	CASSLKDRAGYEQYF
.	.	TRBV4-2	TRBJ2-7	TGTGCCAGCAGCCCTGGAGGATCGTACGAGCAGTACTTC	CASSPGGSYEQYF
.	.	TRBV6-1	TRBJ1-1	TGTGCCAGCAATTCCGGGAGAGAAGCTTTCTTT	CASNSGREAFF
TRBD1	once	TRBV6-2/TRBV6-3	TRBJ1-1	TGTGCCAGCAGTTCCCATACAGGGGCCTTTGAAGCTTTCTTT	CASSSHTGAFEAFF
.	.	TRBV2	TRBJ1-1	TGTGCCAGCAGTGAATTGCAGCTGCGGGCTTTCTTT	CASSELQLRAFF
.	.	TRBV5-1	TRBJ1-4	TGCGCCAGCAGCTTGGGGAGTATGGATGAAAAACTGTTTTTT	CASSLGSMDEKLFF
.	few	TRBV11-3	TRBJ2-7	TGTGCCAGCAGCTTAGGGGGAGATTACGAGCAGTACTTC	CASSLGGDYEQYF
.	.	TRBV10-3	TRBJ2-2	TGTGCCACCGGGGGTGGGACGCCTAACACCGGGGAGCTGTTTTTT	CATGGGTPNTGELFF
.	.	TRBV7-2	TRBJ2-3	TGTGCCAGCAGCTTAGTTTCAGGGCCACAAGATACGCAGTATTTT	CASSLVSGPQDTQYF
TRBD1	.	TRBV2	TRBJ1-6	TGTGCCAGCAGTCGGCCGGGACAGGCATATAATTCACCCCTCCACTTT	CASSRPGQAYNSPLHF
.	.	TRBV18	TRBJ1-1	TGTGCCAGCTCACCCGACAGAGAAGCTTTCTTT	CASSPDREAFF
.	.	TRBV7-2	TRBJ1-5	TGTGCCAGCAGCTTAGGAGAAGAGTATAGCAATCAGCCCCAGCATTTT	CASSLGEEYSNQPQHF
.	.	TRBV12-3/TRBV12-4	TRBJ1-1	TGTGCCAGCAGCCCTGGAGAGGAATTGACTTTCTTT	CASSPGEELTFF
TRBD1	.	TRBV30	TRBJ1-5	TGTGCCTGGAGCGGTGGACAGGGAGGGCAGCCCCAGCATTTT	CAWSGGQGGQPQHF
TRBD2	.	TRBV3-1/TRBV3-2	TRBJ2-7	TGTGCCAGCAGCCCCGGGGGGGACGAGCAGTACTTC	CASSPGGDEQYF
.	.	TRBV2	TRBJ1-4	TGTGCCAGCAGGGCCGGGACTGCAAATGAAAAACTGTTTTTT	CASRAGTANEKLFF
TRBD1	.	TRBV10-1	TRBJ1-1	TGCGCCAGCAGCCGGGACCCAGGGGGGACTGAAGCTTTCTTT	CASSRDPGGTEAFF
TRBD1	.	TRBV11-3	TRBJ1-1	TGTGCCAGCAGCTCCGGGACAGGGGTCCCGGAGGCGGCTTTCTTT	CASSSGTGVPEAAFF
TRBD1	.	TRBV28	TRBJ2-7	TGTGCCAGCAGTTCATCCGGGACAGGGGTGGGAGAGCAGTACTTC	CASSSSGTGVGEQYF
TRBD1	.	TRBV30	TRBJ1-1	TGTGCCTGGGTTACTACAGGGGGATATGAAGCTTTCTTT	CAWVTTGGYEAFF
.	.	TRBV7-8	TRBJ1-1	TGTGCCAGCCAGACCCTAAGGCGGTCGACTGAAGCTTTCTTT	CASQTLRRSTEAFF
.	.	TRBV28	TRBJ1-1	TGTGCCAGCAACTTAGGGGTGGCGAACACTGAAGCTTTCTTT	CASNLGVANTEAFF
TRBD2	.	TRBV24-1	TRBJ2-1	TGTGCCACCGCCCGCCGGGACTATGGCAATGAGCAGTTCTTC	CATARRDYGNEQFF
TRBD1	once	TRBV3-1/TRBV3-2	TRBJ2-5	TGTGCCAGCAGCTCGTTCGTCAGGGGGGAGACCCAGTACTTC	CASSSFVRGETQYF
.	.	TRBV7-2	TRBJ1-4	TGTGCCAGCAGCCAACAGGGTGGAGTCGAAAAACTGTTTTTT	CASSQQGGVEKLFF
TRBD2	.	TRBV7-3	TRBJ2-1	TGTGCCAGCAGCTTGACTAGCGGGGGAGGGAGTGAGCAGTTCTTC	CASSLTSGGGSEQFF
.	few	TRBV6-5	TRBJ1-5	TGTGCCAGCGGGCAGGCCCAGCCCCAGCATTTT	CASGQAQPQHF
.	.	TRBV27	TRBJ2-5	TGTGCCAGCAGTTTATCCGGAGGAGAGACCCAGTACTTC	CASSLSGGETQYF
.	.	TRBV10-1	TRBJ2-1	TGCGCCAGCAGCGAAGAAAGGGGTTACAATGAGCAGTTCTTC	CASSEERGYNEQFF
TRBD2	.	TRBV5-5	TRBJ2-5	TGTGCCAGCAGCCCCGTGCGGGGGGGGAACTTACAAGAGACCCAGTACTTC	CASSPVRGGNLQETQYF
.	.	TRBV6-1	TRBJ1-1	TGTGCCAGCAGTGACGGGGGGCGCGGGATCACTGAAGCTTTCTTT	CASSDGGRGITEAFF
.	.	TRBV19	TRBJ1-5	TGTGCCAGTAGCGCATCGAAGGGGGACAATCAGCCCCAGCATTTT	CASSASKGDNQPQHF
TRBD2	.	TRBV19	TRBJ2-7	TGTGCCAGTAGTCCTAGCGGGAGCACAAGCGAGCAGTACTTC	CASSPSGSTSEQYF
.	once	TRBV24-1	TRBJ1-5	TGTGCCACCAGTGATTTAACCGGAGATCAGCCCCAGCATTTT	CATSDLTGDQPQHF
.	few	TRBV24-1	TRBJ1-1	TGTGCCACCAGCGGCGGAGGGAACACTGAAGCTTTCTTT	CATSGGGNTEAFF
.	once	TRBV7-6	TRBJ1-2	TGTGCCAGCAGCTTACGGGGTGGCTACACCTTC	CASSLRGGYTF
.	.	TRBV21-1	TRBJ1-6	TGTGCCAGCAGCAAAAAACTTCCCTGGGAGGGCCATAATTCACCCCTCCACTTT	CASSKKLPWEGHNSPLHF
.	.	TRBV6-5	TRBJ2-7	TGTGCCAGCAGTTACTCGGGGCCCTACGAGCAGTACTTC	CASSYSGPYEQYF
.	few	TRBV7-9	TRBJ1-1	TGTGCCAGCAGCTTTCCAGACACTGAAGCTTTCTTT	CASSFPDTEAFF
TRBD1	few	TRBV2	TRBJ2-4	TGTGCCAGCAGTGAAGAGTTGGGACAGCCAGCCAAAAACATTCAGTACTTC	CASSEELGQPAKNIQYF
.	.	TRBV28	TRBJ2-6	TGTGCCAGCAGTGCGTGGACCTTCCGGGGGTTGGCCAACGTCCTGACTTTC	CASSAWTFRGLANVLTF
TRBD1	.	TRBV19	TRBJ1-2	TGTGCCAGTAGTGCCGACAGGGTTAAAGGCTACACCTTC	CASSADRVKGYTF
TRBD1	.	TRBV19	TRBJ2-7	TGTGCCAGTTCGACAGGGGGTAACGAGCAGTACTTC	CASSTGGNEQYF
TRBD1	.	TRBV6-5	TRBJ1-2	TGTGCCAGCACCGCGGGACAGGGAGGAGGCTACACCTTC	CASTAGQGGGYTF
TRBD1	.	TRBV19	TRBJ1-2	TGTGCCAGTAGTGGACAGGGGTTTGCCTATGGCTACACCTTC	CASSGQGFAYGYTF
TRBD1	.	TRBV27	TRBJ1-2	TGTGCCAGCAGGAGGGACAGGGACGAGTATGGCTACACCTTC	CASRRDRDEYGYTF
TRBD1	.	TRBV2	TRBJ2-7	TGTGCCAGCGCTATGCCCCGGGACAGGGGGCACTACGAGCAGTACTTC	CASAMPRDRGHYEQYF
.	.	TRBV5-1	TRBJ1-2	TGCGCCAGCGCCAATCAGGGGAATAACTATGGCTACACCTTC	CASANQGNNYGYTF
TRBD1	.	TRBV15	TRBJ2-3	TGTGCCACCAGCAGAGAGTTTGGGCAGGGGGCAGATACGCAGTATTTT	CATSREFGQGADTQYF
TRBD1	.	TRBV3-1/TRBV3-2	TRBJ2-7	TGTGCCAGCAGCCAATTTTACAGGGGCCCGTACGAGCAGTACTTC	CASSQFYRGPYEQYF